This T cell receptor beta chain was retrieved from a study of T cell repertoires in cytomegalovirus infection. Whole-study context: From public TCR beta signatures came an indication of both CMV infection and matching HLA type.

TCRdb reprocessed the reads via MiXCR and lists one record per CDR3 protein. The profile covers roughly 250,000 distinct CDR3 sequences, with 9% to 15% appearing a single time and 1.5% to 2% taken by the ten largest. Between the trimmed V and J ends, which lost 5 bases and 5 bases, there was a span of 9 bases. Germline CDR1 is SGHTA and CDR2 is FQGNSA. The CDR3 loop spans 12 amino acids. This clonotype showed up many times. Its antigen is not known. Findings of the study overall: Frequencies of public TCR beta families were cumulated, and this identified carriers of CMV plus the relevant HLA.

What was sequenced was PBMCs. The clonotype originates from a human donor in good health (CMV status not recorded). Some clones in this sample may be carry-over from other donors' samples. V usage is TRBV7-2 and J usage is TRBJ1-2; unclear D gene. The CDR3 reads CASSPLLYGYTF. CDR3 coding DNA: TGTGCCAGCAGCCCCCTTTTATATGGCTACACCTTC. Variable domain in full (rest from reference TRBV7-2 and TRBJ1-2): GAGVSQSPSNKVTEKGKDVELRCDPISGHTALYWYRQSLGQGLEFLIYFQGNSAPDKSGLPSDRFSAERTGGSVSTLTIQRTQQEDSAVYLCASSPLLYGYTFGSGTRLTVV.